Below, 31 T cell receptor beta chains from the same sample are listed, as sequenced in a study of CD8 T cells in ankylosing spondylitis. MiXCR, run by TCRdb on the 5' RACE reads, gives a single entry per CDR3 protein. The table records about 220,000 distinct CDR3 sequences, 10% of them present only once. Sequencing input: blood, either unsorted or a sorted T cell fraction (not recorded which). Source of these receptors: a male donor with ankylosing spondylitis or in good health (not recorded which).

This clonotype appeared many times. This rearrangement joins TRBV7-6 to TRBJ1-6; D perhaps matches TRBD1 (5 bases). Germline CDR1 is SGHVS and CDR2 is FNYEAQ. The CDR3 extends over 16 amino acids. V gave up 0 bases and J gave up 3 bases, with 9 bases separating them. The CDR3 nucleotides are TGTGCCAGCAGCTTAGCGGCAGGGAACTATAATTCACCCCTCCACTTT. This sequence encodes CASSLAAGNYNSPLHF. Combining the CDR3 with reference TRBV7-6 and TRBJ1-6 gives the whole variable domain GAGVSQSPRYKVTKRGQDVALRCDPISGHVSLYWYRQALGQGPEFLTYFNYEAQQDKSGLPNDRFSAERPEGSISTLTIQRTEQRDSAMYRCASSLAAGNYNSPLHFGNGTRLTVT.

The chain has TRBV7-3 and TRBJ2-3; the match to TRBD2 covers 9 bases. Germline V CDR1 and CDR2: SGHTA, FQGTGA. The CDR3 covers 16 residues. V dropped 3 bases and J dropped 5; count of bases not matched to a gene: 9. The CDR3: CASSFRGSGGLDTQYF. In nucleotides, the CDR3 is TGTGCCAGCAGCTTTCGTGGTAGCGGGGGCCTAGATACGCAGTATTTT.

This clonotype was found a few times. This chain uses TRBV18 with TRBJ2-5; D call uncertain. Germline values: CDR1 KGHSH, CDR2 LQKENI. Trimming left V 3 bases short and J 1 base short, with 9 bases between. CDR3 length: 14 amino acids. CDR3: CASSPDGFQETQYF. In nucleotides, the CDR3 is TGTGCCAGCTCACCTGATGGGTTCCAAGAGACCCAGTACTTC.

This clonotype turned up a few times. The gene calls are TRBV10-3 and TRBJ2-7, with D possibly TRBD2 on 6 matching bases. The length of the CDR3 is 14 residues. Deletions cut 3 bases from V and 6 bases from J, with 15 bases between. Germline values: CDR1 ENHRY, CDR2 SYGVKD. The CDR3 DNA reads as TGTGCCATCAGTGAACTAGCCGAGGAAGGCGAGCAGTACTTC. Protein sequence: CAISELAEEGEQYF.

J is TRBJ2-3 and V is TRBV10-3; D gene uncertain. Germline V gene lookup returns CDR1 ENHRY and CDR2 SYGVKD. The CDR3 covers 16 residues. Trimming shortened V by 6 bases and J by 2 bases, and 18 bases separated the two germline ends. CDR3 in amino acids: CAIRTQPSLPTDTQYF. For the CDR3, the DNA is TGTGCCATCAGAACGCAGCCGTCCCTCCCCACAGATACGCAGTATTTT.

This clonotype was recorded at least ten times. The CDR3 here is CASSHGTGDEKLFF. The CDR3 DNA reads TGCGCCAGCAGCCACGGGACAGGGGATGAAAAACTGTTTTTT. The chain employs TRBV5-1 and TRBJ1-4; TRBD1 aligns across 10 bases. CDR1 and CDR2 (germline): SGHRS, YFSETQ. Germline trimming cut 4 bases from V and 6 bases from J; bases unmatched to any gene: 3. There are 14 residues in the CDR3.

This clonotype appeared many times. The rearrangement links TRBV21-1 to TRBJ1-1; the D call of TRBD1 is as the table states it, not checked on the DNA. TRBV21-1 is a listed pseudogene. There are 15 residues in the CDR3. The CDR3, as DNA: TGTGCCAGCAGCAAAGCTTGGGGGGCGGTAACTGAAGCTTTCTTT. It encodes CASSKAWGAVTEAFF.

This clonotype was observed at least ten times. The chain links TRBV6-1 to TRBJ2-7, with D hard to call. The V end lost 7 bases, the J end lost 3 bases, and 13 bases lay between the germline ends. CDR1 MNHNS and CDR2 SASEGT come from the germline V gene. The CDR3 loop spans 13 amino acids. The CDR3 sequence: CASTPQRVYEQYF. The CDR3 DNA is TGTGCCAGCACTCCTCAACGGGTCTACGAGCAGTACTTC.

The rearrangement uses TRBV5-1 and TRBJ2-7, with D perhaps being TRBD1 or TRBD2 (6 bases each). Trimming shortened V by 2 bases and J by 5 bases, and 17 bases separated the two germline ends. Germline V CDR1 and CDR2: SGHRS, YFSETQ. The CDR3 length is 15 residues. CDR3 protein: CASSLAETGGNEQYF. In DNA, the CDR3 is TGCGCCAGCAGCTTAGCCGAGACAGGAGGGAACGAGCAGTACTTC.

This clonotype was observed at least ten times. The chain couples TRBV5-6 to TRBJ2-3, with D perhaps matching TRBD1 or TRBD2 (6 bases each). This CDR3 is 16 amino acids long. V shed 3 bases and J shed 2 bases, with 16 bases lying between them. Germline V gives CDR1 SGHDT, CDR2 YYEEEE. The DNA for the CDR3 is TGTGCCAGCAGCTCGAGGGGGGCTGAGGTCACAGATACGCAGTATTTT. Translation gives CASSSRGAEVTDTQYF.

This clonotype was picked up one time. A read error is possible here, since a much larger clone lies one base away. The rearrangement links TRBV28 to TRBJ1-1; 9 bases are shared with TRBD1. CDR3 length: 16 residues. CDR1 and CDR2 from the germline V gene are MDHEN and SYDVKM. The CDR3 region has the DNA TGTGCCAGCAGTTTACCTGGGACAGGGCGGAACACTGAAGCTCTCTTT. This sequence encodes CASSLPGTGRNTEALF.

This clonotype was detected ten times or more. V is TRBV20-1 and J is TRBJ2-1; D not resolved. V was trimmed by 6 bases and J by 7 bases, leaving 16 bases between them. In germline, CDR1 is DFQATT, CDR2 SNEGSKA (reference sequence). This CDR3 is built from 13 residues. In nucleotides, the CDR3 is TGCAGTGCGATTGGGGATCTAGGTAATGAGCAGTTCTTC. Translated: CSAIGDLGNEQFF.

This clonotype has a count of ten or more. This chain connects TRBV7-9 to TRBJ2-1; TRBD2 matches 9 bases. Germline loops: CDR1 SEHNR, CDR2 FQNEAQ (reference sequence). The trim removed 6 bases at V and 3 bases at J, leaving 0 bases unmatched. The CDR3 is made up of 13 amino acids. The CDR3 is CASRLAGYNEQFF. CDR3 DNA: TGTGCCAGCAGACTAGCGGGCTACAATGAGCAGTTCTTC. The whole variable domain, filled in from reference TRBV7-9 and TRBJ2-1, reads DTGVSQNPRHKITKRGQNVTFRCDPISEHNRLYWYRQTLGQGPEFLTYFQNEAQLEKSRLLSDRFSAERPKGSFSTLEIQRTEQGDSAMYLCASRLAGYNEQFFGPGTRLTVL.

This clonotype was picked up a small number of times. The J gene is TRBJ2-7, the V gene TRBV5-6, with a tentative D call TRBD2 (7 bases). The CDR3 runs 13 residues. The germline CDR1 and CDR2 sequences are SGHDT and YYEEEE. CDR3 coding DNA: TGTGCTTTGGGGGGGGGCGCGGAAAACGAGCAGTACTTC. It specifies CALGGGAENEQYF.

This clonotype was counted many times. The chain couples TRBV5-1 to TRBJ1-4; D unclear. V dropped 4 bases and J dropped 5 bases, with 15 bases sitting between them. The CDR3 covers 15 residues. Germline V gene sequence: CDR1 SGHRS, CDR2 YFSETQ. The CDR3 loop reads CASSPRTGNNEKLFF. In DNA form, the CDR3 reads TGCGCCAGCAGCCCCCGCACCGGGAACAATGAAAAACTGTTTTTT.

This chain joins TRBV7-2 and TRBJ2-3; 9 nucleotides agree with TRBD2. Germline lookup yields CDR1 SGHTA and CDR2 FQGNSA. V shed 5 bases, J shed 1 base, and the junction held 7 bases outside the gene matches. This CDR3 has 16 amino acids. The CDR3 DNA reads TGTGCCAGCAGCCCCAGGGCGGGGGGGGGCACAGATACGCAGTATTTT. It specifies CASSPRAGGGTDTQYF.

The sample holds many counts of this clonotype. The chain employs TRBV7-3 and TRBJ2-1; D call uncertain. Looked up from germline, CDR1 is SGHTA and CDR2 is FQGTGA. The V end lost 5 bases, the J end lost 6 bases, and 17 bases lay between the germline ends. The CDR3 extends over 15 amino acids. In nucleotides, the CDR3 is TGTGCCAGCAGCGCTCTAGGTCCCGTAACCAATGAGCAGTTCTTC. Residues: CASSALGPVTNEQFF.

There are many counts of this clonotype. CDR3 DNA sequence: TGCAGTGCCGAGGACAGGGGGTCTTCGGGGACCTACAATGAGCAGTTCTTC. It translates to CSAEDRGSSGTYNEQFF. This chain links TRBV20-1 with TRBJ2-1; 10 bases match TRBD1. This CDR3 spans 17 amino acids. CDR1 and CDR2 (germline): DFQATT, SNEGSKA (reference sequence). The junction had 13 bases not matched to a gene; V was cut back by 6 bases and J by 2 bases.

This clonotype was recorded many times. This chain joins TRBV28 and TRBJ2-1; TRBD2 matches 16 bases. Germline trimming cut 6 bases from V and 4 bases from J; bases unmatched to any gene: 3. The CDR3 sequence is 16 residues long. Germline CDR1 and CDR2: MDHEN and SYDVKM. DNA of the CDR3: TGTGCCAGCAGCGGGACTAGCGGGGGGGCATACAATGAGCAGTTCTTC. Its translation: CASSGTSGGAYNEQFF.

DNA of the CDR3: TGTGCCAGCTCACCAGGTTCAGGGTTGAGCAATCAGCCCCAGCATTTT. It translates to CASSPGSGLSNQPQHF. The chain is built from TRBV18 and TRBJ1-5; TRBD1 is a possible D gene (5 bases). V dropped 2 bases and J dropped 1 base, with 12 bases sitting between them. CDR1 KGHSH and CDR2 LQKENI come from the germline V gene. The CDR3 totals 16 residues.

This chain connects TRBV12-3 or TRBV12-4 to TRBJ2-1; tentatively, D is TRBD1 (6 bases). V shed 3 bases and J shed 0 bases, with 12 bases lying between them. This CDR3 is built from 16 residues. The CDR3 reads CASSFSIGGSYNEQFF. In DNA form, the CDR3 reads TGTGCCAGCAGTTTTAGTATAGGGGGCTCCTACAATGAGCAGTTCTTC.

This clonotype was observed many times. This chain connects TRBV27 to TRBJ2-7; 10 bases match TRBD1. In germline, CDR1 is MNHEY, CDR2 SMNVEV (reference sequence). This CDR3 has 15 amino acids. Trimming removed 2 bases from V and 6 bases from J; junction bases left unmatched: 7. CDR3 DNA: TGTGCCAGCAGTTTAGGAGGACAGGGGGGATTCGAGCAGTACTTC. This translates into CASSLGGQGGFEQYF.

V usage is TRBV12-3 or TRBV12-4 and J usage is TRBJ1-2; D is perhaps TRBD1 (5 bases). The CDR3 loop spans 12 amino acids. The V end was cut by 5 bases, the J end by 9 bases, with 13 bases between. Written as DNA, the CDR3 is TGTGCCAGCAGTCGGGACGCCGGCAGCTACACCTTC. This sequence encodes CASSRDAGSYTF.

This clonotype was observed many times. The gene calls are TRBV5-1 and TRBJ2-2; the D is unclear. Germline loops: CDR1 SGHRS, CDR2 YFSETQ. The CDR3 runs to 15 residues. V was shortened by 0 bases and J by 0 bases, with 6 bases between the two germline ends. This chain's CDR3 is CASSLDRPNTGELFF. For the CDR3, the DNA is TGCGCCAGCAGCTTGGACAGACCGAACACCGGGGAGCTGTTTTTT.

In the case of this clonotype: This could be a read error, since a much larger clone is one nucleotide away. The V and J genes are TRBV14 and TRBJ2-6; 9 nucleotides line up with TRBD1. CDR3 length equals 19 residues. Germline V gene sequence: CDR1 SGHDN, CDR2 FVKESK. CDR3 in amino acids: CASSQDWGQGSSGAHVLTF. For the CDR3, the DNA is TGTGCCAGCAGCCAAGATTGGGGACAGGGTAGCTCTGGGGCCCACGTCCTGACTTTC.

The sample holds many counts of this clonotype. The chain combines TRBV6-1 with TRBJ2-3; no definite D call. With 6 bases removed from V and 0 bases from J, the gap between germline ends came to 10 bases. CDR1 and CDR2 from the germline V gene are MNHNS and SASEGT. This CDR3 comprises 14 residues. CDR3 residues: CASRRSASTDTQYF. DNA for the CDR3: TGTGCCAGCAGGCGGTCCGCTAGCACAGATACGCAGTATTTT.

This clonotype was seen at least ten times. The chain combines TRBV20-1 with TRBJ2-3; TRBD2 is a possible D gene (5 bases). Germline-derived CDR1 and CDR2 are DFQATT and SNEGSKA (reference sequence). V was pared by 3 bases and J by 2 bases, with 12 bases between. This CDR3 is built from 14 residues. This chain's CDR3 is CSAREGLYTDTQYF. The CDR3 coding sequence is TGCAGTGCTAGGGAAGGACTCTACACAGATACGCAGTATTTT.

This clonotype was counted only a few times. The chain uses TRBV20-1 and TRBJ2-3; 10 positions agree with TRBD2. This CDR3 has 15 amino acids. Germline values: CDR1 DFQATT, CDR2 SNEGSKA (reference sequence). V lost 5 bases and J lost 1; bases outside the gene matches: 6. The CDR3 DNA follows: TGCAGTGCTCCTCTAGCGGGGGCTCGCACAGATACGCAGTATTTT. This translates into CSAPLAGARTDTQYF.

This clonotype showed up many times. The chain is built from TRBV7-6 and TRBJ2-7; a weak D match, TRBD1 (6 bases). V was trimmed by 4 bases and J by 2 bases, leaving 21 bases between them. Germline CDR1 reads SGHVS; CDR2 reads FNYEAQ. This CDR3 contains 17 residues. The CDR3 reads CASSSPGIRGDTYEQYF. CDR3 nucleotide sequence: TGTGCCAGCAGCTCCCCGGGGATCAGGGGCGATACCTACGAGCAGTACTTC. The full variable domain, rest sourced from reference TRBV7-6 and TRBJ2-7, is GAGVSQSPRYKVTKRGQDVALRCDPISGHVSLYWYRQALGQGPEFLTYFNYEAQQDKSGLPNDRFSAERPEGSISTLTIQRTEQRDSAMYRCASSSPGIRGDTYEQYFGPGTRLTVT.

A note on this clonotype: A read error may explain this, as a much larger clone is one base away. The CDR3 DNA reads as TGTGCCAGCAGCCCCTCGACAGGGATCACCGGGGAGCTGTTTTTT. Translating it yields CASSPSTGITGELFF. The J gene is TRBJ2-2, the V gene TRBV3-1, with 7 bases identical to TRBD1. Unmatched junction bases numbered 6, after V lost 4 bases and J lost 4 bases. Germline CDR1 and CDR2: LGHDT and YNNKEL (reference sequence). The CDR3 spans 15 residues.

This clonotype has a handful of counts. CDR3 nucleotide sequence: TGTGCCAGCAGCTTAGCGCTTCACGAGCAGTACTTC. Translating gives CASSLALHEQYF. The chain combines TRBV7-9 with TRBJ2-7; D not resolved. The germline CDR1 and CDR2 sequences are SEHNR and FQNEAQ (reference sequence). The CDR3 is 12 amino acids. V was pared by 0 bases and J by 5 bases, with 5 bases between. Full variable domain (rest looked up from reference TRBV7-9 and TRBJ2-7): DTGVSQNPRHKITKRGQNVTFRCDPISEHNRLYWYRQTLGQGPEFLTYFQNEAQLEKSRLLSDRFSAERPKGSFSTLEIQRTEQGDSAMYLCASSLALHEQYFGPGTRLTVT.